What follows is one T cell receptor beta chain and its context. The antigen is undetermined. These data originate in a study of T cell responses to AZD1222 COVID-19 vaccine. Clones were sequenced by immunoSEQ multiplex PCR, and TCRdb holds only the in-frame ones, with some missing. Among 90,000 to 120,000 clones listed, roughly nine tenths were seen once. V shed 2 bases, J shed 1 base, and the junction held 2 bases outside the gene matches. CDR3 length: 16 amino acids. Germline V gives CDR1 MNHEY, CDR2 SVGAGI. Notes on the study in general: Seropositive AZD1222 recipients at baseline numbered only five or six. Repertoire sampling occurred only after the peak T cell response. Spike-wide coverage was observed for vaccine-associated CD4 TCRs, with dominant responses at 160-218 and 743-854.

The chain joins TRBV6-5 to TRBJ1-2, with 12 bases matching TRBD1. The input for sequencing was peripheral blood, taken on day 0 of AZD1222 vaccination. This sequence was found in an adult in good health. In DNA form, the CDR3 reads TGTGCCAGCAGTTACGGGACAGGGGGCGGTAACTATGGCTACACCTTC. Protein: CASSYGTGGGNYGYTF.